This T cell receptor beta chain was recovered during a study of T cell responses to AZD1222 COVID-19 vaccine. Across the whole study: Investigators merged groups given second doses at roughly 4 or roughly 12 weeks. General study findings and limits: Spike-specific TCR repertoires showed rising breadth and depth after two AZD1222 doses. Reportedly, nearly half the spike-specific TCRs target unmutated variant regions.

A note on this clone: The antigen is not known.

Clones were read by immunoSEQ multiplex PCR, and TCRdb kept only the in-frame ones, dropping some. In the table there are 95,000 to 100,000 clones, 90% of which are singletons. The V segment lost 5 bases and the J segment 3 bases; nucleotides outside the gene matches: 7. The CDR3 has 15 amino acids. CDR1 and CDR2 (germline): KGHSH, LQKENI. The sequenced sample was peripheral blood, obtained on day 0 of AZD1222 vaccination. The chain employs TRBV18 and TRBJ1-3; TRBD1 agrees at 7 bases. This receptor was obtained from an adult in good health. This CDR3 is CASSRQGIGGNTIYF. In DNA, the CDR3 is TGTGCCAGCTCAAGACAGGGCATTGGTGGAAACACCATATATTTT.